This T cell receptor beta chain came from a study of blood T cell repertoires in COVID-19 (dated by TCRdb to about 2020). Context from the whole study: Collaborator samples came from the United States, Italy and Spain and covered acute and convalescent phases of COVID-19. The repertoires were released in a freely available public database intended as a resource for research on the immune response to SARS-CoV-2. Sample metadata almost always included a de-identified subject ID, COVID-19 status, age in years and sex. Samples were obtained from the ongoing ImmuneRACE study (first 160 participants) and from 1,000 to 1,500 subjects provided by 6 global collaborators. Where HLA class I and class II types were available, the types were taken from metadata supplied by the sample provider, not from assay-based typing. The prospective study material was composed of cDNA or gDNA derived from T cells, B-cell-depleted T cells, or PBMCs. Deeply sampled blood TCRbeta repertoires from subjects exposed to, actively infected with, or recovered from COVID-19 were included in the dataset.

Collaborating institutions collected whole blood in K2EDTA tubes following their own protocols. Collaborator samples were shipped for TCRbeta analysis as frozen whole blood, isolated PBMCs, or DNA extracted from either sample type. Here is what the overall study found, with its caveats: How much clinical and demographic metadata was included differed by source and by participant, and the metadata was provided uncurated.

TCRbeta CDR3 regions were amplified from genomic DNA using the immunoSEQ Assay, a bias-controlled multiplex PCR. The authors processed their data as follows. The number of nucleated cells in each sample was estimated from the amplification of reference gene primers within the assay. To quantify the absolute abundance of each unique TCRbeta CDR3 rearrangement, sequence reads were collapsed and filtered. For each sample, productive Simpson clonality was calculated as the square root of Simpson's diversity index over productive rearrangements. TCRdb limited this immuneACCESS table to in-frame rearrangements with V and J called. A share of clones is missing; checked studies link under half to unresolved V genes, and the rest is unexplained. Clone size and V and J calls were adopted from that table, with D and trimming inferred from the DNA. A total of about 220,000 clones appear in this sample, 84% of them only once. Together, the top ten hold 9.7% of the sample.

As concerns this clone: Its antigen is currently not known. One base away there is no much larger clone; base qualities are not given.

Sequencing used peripheral blood. This TCR was sampled from a man aged 50 or older with active or convalescent COVID-19.

The DNA reads as follows: TGCGCCAGCAGCTCGGGGGGTCTTTATTCCCCTGGGGCCGGGGAGCTGTTTTTT. It translates as CASSSGGLYSPGAGELFF. The rearranged segments are TRBV5-1 and TRBJ2-2; TRBD2 agrees with 7 junctional bases. The germline V gene specifies SGHRS as CDR1 and YFSETQ as CDR2. Germline trimming amounts to 3 bases on V and 6 bases on J, with 17 as the count of junction bases outside the gene matches. The CDR3 numbers 18 residues from cysteine through phenylalanine. The sequence is cut down to CDR3 DNA, 54 bases in frame from base 1.